This T cell receptor (beta chain) was captured in a study of Graves' ophthalmopathy and Graves' hyperthyroidism. Study context: The term stable hyperthyroidism indicated an absence of ophthalmopathy within 18 months of follow-up.

Study-wide points: Ophthalmopathy progression predictions by the model showed 72.22% specificity and over 60% sensitivity.

Amplification from RNA transcripts yielded the TCR beta CDR3 regions. Second-round multiplex PCR came after a first-round RT-PCR that employed HTBI primers. TCRdb reprocessed the multiplex PCR reads with MiXCR, giving one entry per CDR3 protein. The data contain around 1.1 million distinct CDR3 sequences, less than 45% of them seen just once; the ten biggest clones take up 8.5% to 14%. Ages of hyperthyroidism patients ran from 18 to 65, and their diagnoses were new, under 2 months' duration. Patients were left out if they had other autoimmune diseases, uncontrolled infections, pregnancy or lactation. As for this clonotype: Its antigen is unidentified.

The germline V gene encodes CDR1 SGHTA and CDR2 FQGNSA. V lost 5 bases and J 11 bases, leaving 19 bases between the germline ends. The CDR3 contains 14 residues. This TCR was recovered from an adult man with Graves' hyperthyroidism. The sample consisted of peripheral blood or thyroid tissue (not recorded which). This chain uses TRBV7-2 with TRBJ1-5, with a weak D call TRBD1 (5 bases). The CDR3 region is CASSVSPQGETQHF. The DNA of the CDR3 is TGTGCCAGCAGCGTATCCCCGCAGGGAGAGACCCAGCATTTT.